One sample yielded the 24 T cell receptor beta chains listed below, sequenced in a study of vaccination and CD4 T cells after COVID-19. Sequence data for DNA of cultured CD4+ T cells were generated by the Oncomine TCR Beta short-read assay. TCRdb ran MiXCR on the PCR reads and lists one entry per CDR3 protein. The profile shows 7,000 to 8,500 distinct CDR3 sequences, approximately 55% of them singletons. Antigens for these TCRs are unknown. As for treatment: roughly nine-day PBMC culture with coronavirus spike peptide pools or control peptides (ViraFEST assay). Sequenced material: CD4+ T cells from blood, cultured in vitro. The origin of the receptors is a human donor who had recovered from COVID-19.

Here the CDR3 reads CASTTMGGNEQFF. In DNA, the CDR3 is TGTGCCAGTACCACTATGGGGGGTAATGAGCAGTTCTTC. The chain joins TRBV19 to TRBJ2-1; tentatively, D is TRBD2 (6 bases). V lost 7 bases and J 7 bases, leaving 14 bases between the germline ends. The CDR3 is 13 residues long. Looked up from germline, CDR1 is LNHDA and CDR2 is SQIVND (reference sequence).

The V gene is TRBV10-3, the J gene TRBJ2-7; D remains ambiguous. Trimming cost V 3 bases and J 4 bases, with 16 bases left between them. The CDR3 has 15 residues. Germline-derived CDR1 and CDR2 are ENHRY and SYGVKD. CDR3 protein: CAISDGPRVRYEQYF. CDR3 in DNA: TGTGCCATCAGTGACGGACCCCGTGTGAGATACGAGCAGTACTTC.

The CDR3 loop reads CASSEPGRSGYTF. The CDR3 DNA sequence: TGTGCCAGCAGTGAACCAGGGAGGAGTGGCTACACCTTC. The genes are TRBV6-1 and TRBJ1-2; perhaps TRBD1 as D (5 bases). The germline CDR1 and CDR2 sequences are MNHNS and SASEGT. Trimming removed 2 bases from V and 7 bases from J, with 11 bases in between. CDR3 size: 13 residues.

The chain combines TRBV4-1 with TRBJ1-2; D is possibly TRBD1 (6 bases). This CDR3 is built from 19 residues. CDR1 is MGHRA and CDR2 is YSYEKL in the germline V gene. V was shortened by 1 base and J by 4 bases, with 25 bases between the two germline ends. The CDR3 region is CASSQAPETWGGRGYGYTF. CDR3 coding DNA: TGCGCCAGCAGCCAAGCCCCAGAGACGTGGGGGGGGCGCGGCTATGGCTACACCTTC.

This chain links TRBV20-1 with TRBJ2-7, with 9 bases that match TRBD2. V trimming: 4 bases; J trimming: 3 bases; junction bases outside the gene matches: 10. The germline V gene has CDR1 DFQATT and CDR2 SNEGSKA (reference sequence). There are 15 residues in the CDR3. CDR3 amino acids: CSANSLAGLDYEQYF. CDR3 DNA: TGCAGTGCTAACTCCCTAGCGGGGCTGGACTACGAGCAGTACTTC.

This clonotype was counted a few times. The rearrangement joins TRBV6-1 to TRBJ1-5, with D perhaps TRBD1 (5 bases). Germline CDR1 is MNHNS and CDR2 is SASEGT. This CDR3 comprises 12 residues. The germline V and J ends were trimmed by 11 bases and 7 bases, with 15 bases remaining between them. The CDR3 nucleotides are TGTGCCGGGACTACTACGGGACAGCCCCAGCATTTT. It translates to CAGTTTGQPQHF.

The rearrangement joins TRBV4-1 to TRBJ2-7; D remains unclear. Germline CDR1 and CDR2: MGHRA and YSYEKL. Trimming pared 1 base from V and 0 bases from J, leaving 10 bases between. The CDR3 consists of 15 residues. The CDR3 region is CASSQVTPVSYEQYF. CDR3 DNA sequence: TGCGCCAGCAGCCAAGTAACACCCGTCTCCTACGAGCAGTACTTC.

The table lists this clonotype with a few counts. The V gene is TRBV2, the J gene TRBJ2-3; D remains ambiguous. V shed 6 bases and J shed 4 bases, with 11 bases lying between them. CDR1 and CDR2 (germline): SNHLY, FYNNEI. The CDR3 is 13 residues long. CDR3 sequence: CASSLSQSDTQYF. CDR3 bases: TGTGCCAGCAGCCTAAGCCAATCAGATACGCAGTATTTT.

The chain links TRBV11-2 to TRBJ2-1; TRBD2 matches at 9 bases. The CDR3 extends over 17 amino acids. Trimming removed 0 bases from V and 5 bases from J; junction bases left unmatched: 8. Germline CDR1 and CDR2: SGHAT and FQNNGV. CDR3 residues: CASSLDPGLALNNEQFF. The DNA of the CDR3 is TGTGCCAGCAGCTTAGATCCGGGACTAGCCTTAAACAATGAGCAGTTCTTC.

With respect to this clonotype: A read error may produce the germline difference seen at one junction end. The chain uses TRBV7-9 and TRBJ1-5, with D tentatively TRBD1 (5 bases). The germline V gene encodes CDR1 SEHNR and CDR2 FQNEAQ (reference sequence). The CDR3 has 14 amino acids. The CDR3 bases are TGCGCCAGCAGCGGTTTTAAAGGGGATCAGCCCCAGCATTTT. Amino acids: CASSGFKGDQPQHF. The full variable domain, its missing parts supplied by reference TRBV7-9 and TRBJ1-5, is DTGVSQNPRHKITKRGQNVTFRCDPISEHNRLYWYRQTLGQGPEFLTYFQNEAQLEKSRLLSDRFSAERPKGSFSTLEIQRTEQGDSAMYLCASSGFKGDQPQHFGDGTRLSIL.

The CDR3 bases are TGCGCCAGCAGCCAACCCGGGACAGGGACTAACTATGGCTACACCTTC. Translated, it gives CASSQPGTGTNYGYTF. The rearrangement links TRBV4-1 to TRBJ1-2; 9 nucleotides line up with TRBD1. V shed 2 bases, J shed 0 bases, and the junction held 4 bases outside the gene matches. This CDR3 has 16 residues. Germline V CDR1 and CDR2: MGHRA, YSYEKL.

The genes are TRBV19 and TRBJ2-5; 15 bases align to TRBD2. V was clipped by 5 bases and J by 7 bases; unmatched bases: 11. Germline CDR1 and CDR2: LNHDA and SQIVND (reference sequence). The CDR3 is made up of 17 amino acids. The CDR3 is CASSGLGTSGGPGTQYF. The CDR3 region has the DNA TGTGCCAGTAGTGGGTTGGGGACTAGCGGGGGGCCGGGGACCCAGTACTTC.

The J gene is TRBJ2-7, the V gene TRBV7-8; TRBD1 aligns across 11 bases. The CDR3 is 16 residues long. V was pared by 1 base and J by 2 bases, with 4 bases of the junction left unmatched. Germline CDR1 SGHVS, CDR2 FQNEAQ. The CDR3 sequence: CASSLEPGQGAYEQYF. The CDR3 DNA reads TGTGCCAGCAGCTTAGAACCGGGACAGGGGGCCTACGAGCAGTACTTC.

CDR3 protein: CASSPGTGNGYTF. CDR3 sequence (DNA): TGTGCCAGCTCACCAGGGACAGGGAATGGCTACACCTTC. V usage is TRBV18 and J usage is TRBJ1-2, with 9 bases identical to TRBD1. V lost 2 bases and J lost 6; bases outside the gene matches: 1. Germline V gene data show CDR1 as KGHSH and CDR2 as LQKENI. The CDR3 contains 13 residues. Variable domain in full (rest from reference TRBV18 and TRBJ1-2): NAGVMQNPRHLVRRRGQEARLRCSPMKGHSHVYWYRQLPEEGLKFMVYLQKENIIDESGMPKERFSAEFPKEGPSILRIQQVVRGDSAAYFCASSPGTGNGYTFGSGTRLTVV.

The DNA of the CDR3 is TGCGCCAGCAGCTGGGCCGGGACAGGCTTTTCCTACGAGCAGTACTTC. Protein product: CASSWAGTGFSYEQYF. The chain combines TRBV5-1 with TRBJ2-7, with 8 bases identical to TRBD1. Germline V CDR1 and CDR2: SGHRS, YFSETQ. This CDR3 spans 16 amino acids. V gave up 3 bases and J gave up 1 base; unmatched junction bases: 9.

The chain uses TRBV6-5 and TRBJ2-7; 7 nucleotides match TRBD1. V was pared by 2 bases and J by 6 bases, with 13 bases of the junction left unmatched. CDR1 and CDR2 (germline): MNHEY, SVGAGI. The CDR3 is 16 amino acids. The CDR3 DNA sequence: TGTGCCAGCAGTTACCTTATGTCAGGGGGTCAGGGCGAGCAGTACTTC. This translates into CASSYLMSGGQGEQYF.

This clonotype was counted a few times. The rearrangement joins TRBV7-8 to TRBJ2-5; 8 positions match TRBD1. V lost 2 bases and J lost 4; bases outside the gene matches: 3. Germline V lookup: CDR1 SGHVS, CDR2 FQNEAQ. This CDR3 is built from 14 residues. The DNA of the CDR3 is TGTGCCAGCAGCTTAAATACAGGGGGAGAGACCCAGTACTTC. The encoded protein is CASSLNTGGETQYF.

The chain is built from TRBV20-1 and TRBJ1-1; 9 positions match TRBD1. CDR1 is DFQATT, CDR2 SNEGSKA, per germline (reference sequence). The CDR3 extends over 13 amino acids. With 6 bases clipped from V and 2 bases from J, the junction kept 4 bases outside the gene matches. CDR3 nucleotides: TGCAGTGCCCAACAGGGGGCTAACACTGAAGCTTTCTTT. Amino acids: CSAQQGANTEAFF.

The genes are TRBV4-2 and TRBJ1-1; 8 bases map to TRBD1. J lost 4 bases, V lost 4 bases, and 8 bases had no gene match. The CDR3 loop spans 15 amino acids. Per the germline V gene, CDR1 is LGHNA and CDR2 is YNFKEQ. This CDR3 is CASSLNGQGGTEAFF. CDR3 sequence (DNA): TGTGCCAGCAGCCTGAACGGACAGGGAGGCACTGAAGCTTTCTTT.

The V gene is TRBV12-3 or TRBV12-4, the J gene TRBJ2-3, with TRBD1 matching 12 bases. CDR3 length: 16 residues. The V gene end was trimmed by 6 bases and the J gene end by 6 bases; junction bases not matched to a gene: 10. The CDR3 DNA reads as TGTGCCAGCAGGTACGGGACAGGGGGCGGCCTGGATACGCAGTATTTT. It encodes CASRYGTGGGLDTQYF.

The chain combines TRBV6-1 with TRBJ1-4, with D possibly TRBD1 on 5 matching bases. The CDR3 sequence is 12 residues long. Germline V lookup: CDR1 MNHNS, CDR2 SASEGT. V gave up 6 bases and J gave up 11 bases, with 13 bases separating them. This chain's CDR3 is CASSPGTDKLFF. The CDR3 coding sequence is TGTGCCAGCAGCCCAGGGACGGATAAACTGTTTTTT.

The CDR3 DNA reads as TGTGCCAGCAGCCCCGCCGCAGGACAGCACAATAACTATGGCTACACCTTC. Protein sequence: CASSPAAGQHNNYGYTF. The rearrangement joins TRBV11-2 to TRBJ1-2, with a possible D match to TRBD1 (6 bases). The V and J ends lost 5 bases and 1 base respectively, with 20 bases between them. The CDR3 contains 17 residues. The germline gives CDR1 SGHAT, CDR2 FQNNGV.

The chain recombines TRBV19 with TRBJ1-6, with 7 bases matching TRBD1. The length of the CDR3 is 16 residues. Germline assignment: CDR1 LNHDA and CDR2 SQIVND (reference sequence). The V gene end was trimmed by 5 bases and the J gene end by 2 bases; junction bases not matched to a gene: 6. The CDR3 DNA is TGTGCCAGTAGTTCGACAGGGATCACCTATAATTCACCCCTCCACTTT. Translation: CASSSTGITYNSPLHF.

This clonotype was found once. The V gene is TRBV19, the J gene TRBJ1-1; D is perhaps TRBD1 (5 bases). The CDR3 has 14 amino acids. CDR1 and CDR2 (germline): LNHDA, SQIVND (reference sequence). The V and J ends lost 5 bases and 0 bases respectively, with 10 bases between them. This CDR3 is CASSLPGLNTEAFF. The CDR3 nucleotides are TGTGCCAGTAGTCTTCCGGGACTGAACACTGAAGCTTTCTTT.